This T cell receptor beta chain was sequenced in a study of OX40 agonist ivuxolimab in advanced cancers. General observations from the study: Undetermined was the antigen specificity of the expanded peripheral T cells.

Assay: immunoSEQ multiplex PCR; the TCRdb copy retains only in-frame clones and omits some. The sample contains about 25,000 clones, just under 85% of which appear only once. Germline CDR1 is SGDLS and CDR2 is YYNGEE. This CDR3 contains 15 residues. Deletions cut 0 bases from V and 4 bases from J, with 10 bases between. Concerning this clone: No antigen is known for it.

The clonotype originates from an adult with an advanced solid tumor such as melanoma, head and neck, liver or kidney cancer. The chain combines TRBV9 with TRBJ2-2; tentatively, D is TRBD1 or TRBD2 (5 bases each). The specimen comprised CD4+ or CD8+ T cells sorted from blood, sampled in a trial of the OX40 agonist ivuxolimab. The CDR3 sequence: CASSVAYGATGELFF. The CDR3, as DNA: TGTGCCAGCAGCGTAGCGTACGGGGCCACCGGGGAGCTGTTTTTT.